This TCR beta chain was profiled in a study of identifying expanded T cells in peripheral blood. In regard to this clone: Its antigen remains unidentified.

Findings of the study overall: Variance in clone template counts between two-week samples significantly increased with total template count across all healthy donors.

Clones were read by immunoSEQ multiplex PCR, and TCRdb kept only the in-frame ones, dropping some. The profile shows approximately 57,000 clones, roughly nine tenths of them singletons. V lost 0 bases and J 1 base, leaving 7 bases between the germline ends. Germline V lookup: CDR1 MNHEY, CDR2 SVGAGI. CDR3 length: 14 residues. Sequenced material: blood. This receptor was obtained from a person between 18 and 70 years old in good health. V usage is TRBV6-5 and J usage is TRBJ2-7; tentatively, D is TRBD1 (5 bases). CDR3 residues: CASSYSPGSYEQYF. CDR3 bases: TGTGCCAGCAGTTACTCTCCAGGGTCCTACGAGCAGTACTTC.